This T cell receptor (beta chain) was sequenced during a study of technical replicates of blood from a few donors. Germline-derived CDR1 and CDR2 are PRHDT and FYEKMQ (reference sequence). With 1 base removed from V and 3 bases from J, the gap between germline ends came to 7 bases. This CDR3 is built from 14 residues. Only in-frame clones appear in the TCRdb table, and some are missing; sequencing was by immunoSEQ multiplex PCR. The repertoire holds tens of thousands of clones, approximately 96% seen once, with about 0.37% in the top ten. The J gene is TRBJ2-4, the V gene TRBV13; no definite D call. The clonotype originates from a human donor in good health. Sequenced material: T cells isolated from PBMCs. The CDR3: CASSLDTGKNIQYF. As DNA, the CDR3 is TGTGCCAGCAGCTTAGATACGGGCAAAAACATTCAGTACTTC.